One and the same sample provided the 9 T cell receptor beta chains below, sequenced in a study of Ad26.COV2.S vaccination and SARS-CoV-2 variants. Using immunoSEQ multiplex PCR, the repertoire was profiled, and TCRdb retains in-frame clones only, with some absent. The table includes about 350,000 clones, roughly 85% detected once. The sample's treatment: about 20 received Ad26.COV2.S at low or high dose, single or two shots; a few received placebo; per-sample allocation not given. Samples were taken on day 63 after the first vaccine or placebo injection. This specimen consisted of peripheral blood, obtained in a trial of Ad26.COV2.S vaccine versus placebo. These receptors were collected from a person between 18 and 60 years old who received the Ad26.COV2.S COVID-19 vaccine or a placebo.

The chain links TRBV27 to TRBJ2-7, with D possibly being TRBD1 (6 bases). Germline V gene data show CDR1 as MNHEY and CDR2 as SMNVEV (reference sequence). The V gene lost 4 bases and the J gene lost 0 bases, with 13 bases spanning the gap. The CDR3 runs 15 residues. CDR3 nucleotides: TGTGCCAGCAGTTATGGACAGCCAAGCTCCTACGAGCAGTACTTC. As protein: CASSYGQPSSYEQYF.

The chain couples TRBV9 to TRBJ1-2; TRBD1 agrees at 7 bases. Germline CDR1 is SGDLS and CDR2 is YYNGEE. Losses at the gene ends were 4 bases for V and 7 bases for J; bases not matched to a gene: 4. The CDR3 is 12 amino acids. CDR3 in amino acids: CASSRTGVGYTF. CDR3 sequence (DNA): TGTGCCAGCAGCCGTACAGGGGTTGGCTACACCTTC.

The chain has TRBV7-8 and TRBJ2-1, with 10 bases fitting TRBD2. The CDR3 is 16 residues long. The V segment lost 3 bases and the J segment 4 bases; nucleotides outside the gene matches: 6. Germline loops: CDR1 SGHVS, CDR2 FQNEAQ. CDR3 nucleotide sequence: TGTGCCAGCAGCTTGCTTTTAGCGGGGGGATACAATGAGCAGTTCTTC. Translation gives CASSLLLAGGYNEQFF.

The rearrangement links TRBV19 to TRBJ2-3, with TRBD2 matching over 9 bases. With V trimmed by 3 bases and J by 4 bases, 5 bases remained unmatched. CDR1 LNHDA and CDR2 SQIVND come from the germline V gene (reference sequence). The CDR3 consists of 15 residues. CDR3 protein: CASSIRRGGSDTQYF. The CDR3 DNA sequence: TGTGCCAGTAGTATTCGGCGGGGGGGGTCAGATACGCAGTATTTT.

This chain joins TRBV11-3 and TRBJ1-3, with a weak D call TRBD1 (5 bases). Deletions cut 4 bases from V and 6 bases from J, with 13 bases between. Germline V lookup: CDR1 SGHNT, CDR2 YENEEA. The CDR3 covers 14 residues. In DNA, the CDR3 is TGTGCCAGCAGCTCCCGGGACGGTGAAAACACCATATATTTT. Amino acid sequence: CASSSRDGENTIYF.

The V gene is TRBV28, the J gene TRBJ2-7; D gene unclear. The CDR3 covers 11 residues. Trimming shortened V by 5 bases and J by 6 bases, and 8 bases separated the two germline ends. Germline-derived CDR1 and CDR2 are MDHEN and SYDVKM. CDR3 in DNA: TGTGCCAGCAGTCCCTCCCGCGAGCAGTACTTC. Translated, it gives CASSPSREQYF.

The rearrangement uses TRBV6-5 and TRBJ2-1; 12 nucleotides agree with TRBD2. This CDR3 comprises 14 residues. V lost 6 bases to trimming and J lost 5 bases; unmatched junction nucleotides: 2. The germline CDR1 and CDR2 sequences are MNHEY and SVGAGI. The chain's CDR3 is CASRGLAGNNEQFF. DNA for the CDR3: TGTGCCAGCAGAGGACTAGCGGGAAACAATGAGCAGTTCTTC.

This clone was counted once. This chain connects TRBV7-2 to TRBJ2-5, with 7 positions matching TRBD2. CDR1 and CDR2 (germline): SGHTA, FQGNSA. The CDR3 runs to 17 residues. V dropped 1 base and J dropped 2; count of bases not matched to a gene: 10. This chain's CDR3 is CASSLGFSSGLQETQYF. For the CDR3, the DNA is TGTGCCAGCAGCTTAGGTTTCTCTAGCGGACTTCAAGAGACCCAGTACTTC.

The rearrangement uses TRBV5-4 and TRBJ2-7; D uncertain. There are 13 residues in the CDR3. Germline CDR1 is SGHNT and CDR2 is YYREEE (reference sequence). With 0 bases removed from V and 1 base from J, the gap between germline ends came to 5 bases. The CDR3 bases are TGTGCCAGCAGCTTGGACCTATCCTACGAGCAGTACTTC. Protein: CASSLDLSYEQYF.